The rows below give T cell receptor beta chains drawn from one sample of a study of molecular identifiers for immune sequencing clone quantification. MiXCR, run by TCRdb on the PCR reads, gives a single entry per CDR3 protein. The sample yields some 88,000 distinct CDR3 sequences, around 20% seen once. Sequenced material: naive CD8+ T cells from blood, with Jurkat cell RNA spiked in. These TCRs come from a human donor in good health. Some libraries in this study had Jurkat cell RNA spiked in. CDR3s include the opening cysteine and the closing phenylalanine or tryptophan. D genes are given only for firm matches. Clone size is stated in some rows and not others, as once, few, many or a class when expanded.

V	J	D	size	DNA	CDR3
TRBV7-9	TRBJ2-1	TRBD1	-	TGTGCCAGCAGCCTGCGGACAGGGCCAACCTACAATGAGCAGTTCTTC	CASSLRTGPTYNEQFF
TRBV29-1	TRBJ2-7	-	-	TGCAGCGTTGTTTTTGATTCCTACGAGCAGTACTTC	CSVVFDSYEQYF
TRBV5-1	TRBJ2-7	-	many	TGCGCCAGCAGCGGGGGGACGGTTTTGGAGCAGTACTTC	CASSGGTVLEQYF
TRBV7-9	TRBJ1-1	-	many	TGTGCCAGCAGCTTAGAAGGGGGGGGCTGGACTGAAGCTTTCTTT	CASSLEGGGWTEAFF
TRBV27	TRBJ1-1	-	many	TGTGCCAGCAGTTTATTGGGGACTGCTGAAGCTTTCTTT	CASSLLGTAEAFF
TRBV20-1	TRBJ2-4	TRBD2	many	TGCAGTGCTAGAGTCCCGGGAGGGCCGACGATAGCCAAAAACATTCAGTACTTC	CSARVPGGPTIAKNIQYF
TRBV5-1	TRBJ2-7	-	few	TGCGCCAGCAGCTTGTACCAGGGGAGCTCCTACGAGCAGTACTTC	CASSLYQGSSYEQYF
TRBV4-1	TRBJ2-7	TRBD2	-	TGCGCCAGCAGCCGAAGCGGGACTGGAGACGAGCAGTACTTC	CASSRSGTGDEQYF
TRBV15	TRBJ2-7	-	few	TGTGCCACCAGCAGATCCGGGACCCTTGAGCAGTACTTC	CATSRSGTLEQYF
TRBV9	TRBJ1-6	-	few	TGTGCCAGCAGCGAAGGGGGTTCGAATTCACCCCTCCACTTT	CASSEGGSNSPLHF
TRBV4-3	TRBJ2-4	-	many	TGCGCCAGCAGCCAAGACAGGATCCCTACTGCCAAAAACATTCAGTACTTC	CASSQDRIPTAKNIQYF
TRBV6-2/TRBV6-3	TRBJ2-3	-	-	TGTGCCAGCACGGGGGACAGCGGTGGGGCAGATACGCAGTATTTT	CASTGDSGGADTQYF
TRBV19	TRBJ2-1	TRBD2	-	TGTGCCAGTAGTATGGGTAGCGGCGGGAGCTCCTACAGTGAGCAGTTCTTC	CASSMGSGGSSYSEQFF
TRBV7-9	TRBJ2-2	-	-	TGTGCCAGCAGCTTAGCGACCGGAACCAGGAACACCGGGGAGCTGTTTTTT	CASSLATGTRNTGELFF
TRBV9	TRBJ2-5	TRBD2	few	TGTGCCAGCAGCTCATCTAGCGGATATAGCCAAGAGACCCAGTACTTC	CASSSSSGYSQETQYF
TRBV3-1	TRBJ1-5	TRBD1	-	TGTGCCGGCAGCCAAGACAGGGGTTCGGGAGGGCCCCAGCATTTT	CAGSQDRGSGGPQHF
TRBV10-3	TRBJ1-6	-	few	TGTGCCTCCCGTGAGGGGATAGGTAGCTCCTATAATTCACCCCTCCACTTT	CASREGIGSSYNSPLHF
TRBV5-6	TRBJ1-1	-	many	TGTGCCAGCAGCTTGGTTGACACTGAAGCTTTCTTT	CASSLVDTEAFF
TRBV4-3	TRBJ2-1	TRBD1	many	TGCGCCAGCAGCCAACACAGGGGGGCCTACAATGAGCAGTTCTTC	CASSQHRGAYNEQFF
TRBV6-5	TRBJ1-1	-	-	TGTGCCAGCAGTGCGTCCGGAATGAACACTGAAGCTTTCTTT	CASSASGMNTEAFF
TRBV4-3	TRBJ2-1	-	few	TGCGCCAGCAGCCACGAAGCCGATGAGCAGTTCTTC	CASSHEADEQFF
TRBV6-6	TRBJ1-5	-	few	TGTGCCAGCAGTTACTCGGACATAAGGCATTTT	CASSYSDIRHF
TRBV7-8	TRBJ2-3	-	many	TGTGCCAGCAGCAGCAGGACGAGGACCACAGATACGCAGTATTTT	CASSSRTRTTDTQYF
TRBV5-5	TRBJ2-3	-	many	TGTGCCAGCAGCCGCCCCGGGCAGGGGGGGGATACGCAGTATTTT	CASSRPGQGGDTQYF
TRBV20-1	TRBJ2-1	TRBD2	-	TGCAGTGCTAGATGGGGACCAGCGGGAGTTGAGCAGTTCTTC	CSARWGPAGVEQFF
TRBV5-1	TRBJ2-7	-	-	TGCGCCAGCAGCACAGGGGGGGAACAGGGTTACTACGAGCAGTACTTC	CASSTGGEQGYYEQYF
TRBV25-1	TRBJ1-1	-	many	TGTGCCAGCAGTGCGGGGTTGGCTGAAGCTTTCTTT	CASSAGLAEAFF
TRBV5-4	TRBJ2-3	-	many	TGTGCCAGCAGCTCGATCCCCTCGGGGCCAGATACGCAGTATTTT	CASSSIPSGPDTQYF
TRBV30	TRBJ2-7	-	many	TGTGCCTGGAGTGTACTTAGGGGTTCTGCCTACGAGCAGTACTTC	CAWSVLRGSAYEQYF
TRBV3-1	TRBJ1-2	-	-	TGTACCAGCAGCCAAGTAACCCCCGTGGAGGGGGTAAGCTATGGCTACACCTTC	CTSSQVTPVEGVSYGYTF
TRBV20-1	TRBJ2-2	TRBD1	many	TGCAGTGCCAGGGACAGGATGAACACCGGGGAGCTGTTTTTT	CSARDRMNTGELFF
TRBV25-1	TRBJ2-3	-	many	TGTGCCAGCAGGGGATTCGACGATCACTTCACAGATACGCAGTATTTT	CASRGFDDHFTDTQYF